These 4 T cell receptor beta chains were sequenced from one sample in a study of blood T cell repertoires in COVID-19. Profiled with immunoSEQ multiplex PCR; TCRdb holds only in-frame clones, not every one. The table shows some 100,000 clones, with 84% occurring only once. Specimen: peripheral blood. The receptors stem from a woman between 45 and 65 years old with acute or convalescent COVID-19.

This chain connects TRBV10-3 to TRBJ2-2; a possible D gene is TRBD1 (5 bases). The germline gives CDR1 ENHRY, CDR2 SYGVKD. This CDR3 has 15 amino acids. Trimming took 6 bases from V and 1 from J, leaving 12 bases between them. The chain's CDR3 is CAISQAGQNTGELFF. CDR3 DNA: TGTGCCATCAGCCAGGCAGGGCAGAACACCGGGGAGCTGTTTTTT.

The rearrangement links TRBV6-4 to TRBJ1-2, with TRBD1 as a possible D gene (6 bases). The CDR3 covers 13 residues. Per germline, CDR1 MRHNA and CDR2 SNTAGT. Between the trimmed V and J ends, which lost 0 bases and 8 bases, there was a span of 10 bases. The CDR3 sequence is CASSDSGGGGYTF. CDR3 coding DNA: TGTGCCAGCAGTGACTCTGGGGGCGGGGGCTACACCTTC.

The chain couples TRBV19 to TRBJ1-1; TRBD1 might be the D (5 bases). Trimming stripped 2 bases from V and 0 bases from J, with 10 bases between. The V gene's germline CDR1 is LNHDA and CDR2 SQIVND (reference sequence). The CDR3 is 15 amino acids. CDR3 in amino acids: CASSIKGRMNTEAFF. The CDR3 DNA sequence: TGTGCCAGTAGTATAAAGGGGAGGATGAACACTGAAGCTTTCTTT.

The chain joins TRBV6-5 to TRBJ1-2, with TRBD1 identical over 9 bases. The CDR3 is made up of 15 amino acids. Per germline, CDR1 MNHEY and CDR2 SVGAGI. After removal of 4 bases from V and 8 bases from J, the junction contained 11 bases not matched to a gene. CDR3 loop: CASSSNPGQGLGYTF. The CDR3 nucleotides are TGTGCCAGCAGTTCAAACCCGGGACAGGGATTGGGCTACACCTTC.